Below are 5 T cell receptor beta chains sequenced from a single sample in a study of control samples from healthy donors and cancer patients. Profiled with immunoSEQ multiplex PCR; TCRdb holds only in-frame clones, not every one. This sample yields about 190,000 clones, of which 90% to 95% are seen a single time; about 1.6% belongs to the top ten. Sequencing was done on a sample of blood. Receptors originate from a man aged 18-30 years in good health.

This chain links TRBV3-1 (or the pseudogene TRBV3-2) with TRBJ2-7; D unclear. Germline CDR1 and CDR2: LGHDT and YNNKEL (reference sequence). CDR3 size: 14 residues. V gave up 2 bases and J gave up 2 bases, with 10 bases separating them. CDR3 sequence reads: CASSQLVTPYEQYF. The CDR3 coding sequence is TGTGCCAGCAGCCAACTGGTGACTCCCTACGAGCAGTACTTC.

Only one count was recorded for this clone. The chain carries TRBV30 and TRBJ1-3, with D unresolved. Looked up from germline, CDR1 is GTSNPN and CDR2 is SVGIG (reference sequence). This CDR3 has 12 amino acids. The V gene lost 5 bases and the J gene lost 2 bases, with 7 bases spanning the gap. The CDR3 reads CAWGGAGNTIYF. The CDR3 coding sequence is TGTGCCTGGGGTGGAGCTGGAAACACCATATATTTT.

In DNA, the CDR3 is TGTGCCAGTCTCACCTCCTCTAGCGGGGAAAGCGAGCAGTACTTC. Its protein is CASLTSSSGESEQYF. The V call is TRBV6-6, the J call TRBJ2-7, with 9 bases aligning to TRBD2. V lost 9 bases to trimming and J lost 6 bases; unmatched junction nucleotides: 15. CDR3 length: 15 residues. Per the germline V gene, CDR1 is MNHNY and CDR2 is SVGAGI (reference sequence).

This chain joins TRBV19 and TRBJ1-1; D is unclear. CDR1 and CDR2 from the germline V gene are LNHDA and SQIVND (reference sequence). CDR3 size: 11 residues. The V and J ends lost 9 bases and 8 bases respectively, with 13 bases between them. The CDR3 loop is CASLWGGEAFF. The CDR3 DNA sequence: TGTGCCAGCTTGTGGGGTGGGGAAGCTTTCTTT.

The rearrangement joins TRBV7-6 to TRBJ2-1; D gene uncertain. Per germline, CDR1 SGHVS and CDR2 FNYEAQ. This CDR3 region has 14 residues. With 8 bases removed from V and 0 bases from J, the gap between germline ends came to 11 bases. The CDR3 DNA follows: TGTGCCAGCGCGGACGTGAGCTCCTACAATGAGCAGTTCTTC. It translates to CASADVSSYNEQFF.